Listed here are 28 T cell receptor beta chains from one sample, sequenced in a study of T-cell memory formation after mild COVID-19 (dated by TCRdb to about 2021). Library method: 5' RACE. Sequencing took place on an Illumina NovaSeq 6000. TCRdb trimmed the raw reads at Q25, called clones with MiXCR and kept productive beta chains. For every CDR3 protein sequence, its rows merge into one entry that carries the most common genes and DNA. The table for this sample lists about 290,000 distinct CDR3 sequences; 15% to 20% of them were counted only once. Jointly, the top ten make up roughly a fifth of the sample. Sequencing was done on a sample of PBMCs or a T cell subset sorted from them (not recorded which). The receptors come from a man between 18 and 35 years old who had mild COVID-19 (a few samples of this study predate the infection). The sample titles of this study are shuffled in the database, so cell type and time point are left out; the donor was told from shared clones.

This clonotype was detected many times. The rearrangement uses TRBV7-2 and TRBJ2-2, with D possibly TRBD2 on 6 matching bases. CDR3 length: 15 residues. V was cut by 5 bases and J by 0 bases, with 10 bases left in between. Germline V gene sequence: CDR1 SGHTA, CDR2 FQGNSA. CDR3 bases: TGTGCCAGCAGCCCTTTAGCGGCGAACACCGGGGAGCTGTTTTTT. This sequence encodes CASSPLAANTGELFF.

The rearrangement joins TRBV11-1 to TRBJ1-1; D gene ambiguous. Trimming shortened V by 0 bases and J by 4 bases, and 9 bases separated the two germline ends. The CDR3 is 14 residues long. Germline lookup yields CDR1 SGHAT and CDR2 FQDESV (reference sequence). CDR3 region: CASSLAGYGTEAFF. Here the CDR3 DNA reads TGTGCCAGCAGCTTAGCGGGGTATGGCACTGAAGCTTTCTTT.

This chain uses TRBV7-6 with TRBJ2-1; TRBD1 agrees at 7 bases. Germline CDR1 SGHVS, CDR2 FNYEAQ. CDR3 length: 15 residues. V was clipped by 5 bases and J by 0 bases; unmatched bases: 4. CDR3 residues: CASSLTGSSYNEQFF. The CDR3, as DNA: TGTGCCAGCAGCCTGACAGGGAGCTCCTACAATGAGCAGTTCTTC.

The CDR3 nucleotides read TGTGCCAGCAGCCCAGCCAGGGTACGGGGTTCACCCCTCCACTTT. It yields the protein CASSPARVRGSPLHF. This sequence joins TRBV7-9 and TRBJ1-6; TRBD1 is a possible D gene (5 bases). V was cut by 5 bases and J by 9 bases, with 17 bases left in between. The CDR3 has 15 residues. Germline assignment: CDR1 SEHNR and CDR2 FQNEAQ (reference sequence). Together with reference TRBV7-9 and TRBJ1-6, the CDR3 gives the full variable domain: DTGVSQNPRHKITKRGQNVTFRCDPISEHNRLYWYRQTLGQGPEFLTYFQNEAQLEKSRLLSDRFSAERPKGSFSTLEIQRTEQGDSAMYLCASSPARVRGSPLHFGNGTRLTVT.

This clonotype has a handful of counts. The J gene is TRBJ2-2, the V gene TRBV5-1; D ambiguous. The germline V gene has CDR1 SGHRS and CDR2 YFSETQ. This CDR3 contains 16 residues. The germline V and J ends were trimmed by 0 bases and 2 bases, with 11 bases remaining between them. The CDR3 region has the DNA TGCGCCAGCAGCTTGGGTTATGGTACCAACACCGGGGAGCTGTTTTTT. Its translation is CASSLGYGTNTGELFF.

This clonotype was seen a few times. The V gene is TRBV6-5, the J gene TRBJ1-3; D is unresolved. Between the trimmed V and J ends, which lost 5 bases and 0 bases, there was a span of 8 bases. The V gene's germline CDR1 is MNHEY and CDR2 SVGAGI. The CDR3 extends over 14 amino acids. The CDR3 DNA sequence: TGTGCCAGCAGTCCAGCGGGCTCTGGAAACACCATATATTTT. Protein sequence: CASSPAGSGNTIYF.

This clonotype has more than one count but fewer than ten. The CDR3 is CASSVRGPYNEQFF. The DNA of the CDR3 is TGTGCCAGCAGCGTCAGGGGGCCCTACAATGAGCAGTTCTTC. This chain uses TRBV7-8 with TRBJ2-1; the match to TRBD1 covers 8 bases. Germline V gene data show CDR1 as SGHVS and CDR2 as FQNEAQ. The CDR3 covers 14 residues. Trimming cost V 5 bases and J 2 bases; bases outside gene matches: 2.

The CDR3 region has the DNA TGTGCCAGCAGTCTCCCAGGGACAGGGGGCTCCTACGAGCAGTACTTC. Translating it yields CASSLPGTGGSYEQYF. V usage is TRBV12-3 or TRBV12-4 and J usage is TRBJ2-7, with 11 nucleotides matching TRBD1. After removal of 5 bases from V and 0 bases from J, the junction contained 6 bases not matched to a gene. CDR3 length equals 16 residues.

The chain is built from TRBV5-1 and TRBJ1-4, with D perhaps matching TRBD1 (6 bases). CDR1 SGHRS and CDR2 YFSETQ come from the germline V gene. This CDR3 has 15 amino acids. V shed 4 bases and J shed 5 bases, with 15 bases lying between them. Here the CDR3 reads CASSPDGQKNEKLFF. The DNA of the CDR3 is TGCGCCAGCAGCCCGGACGGACAGAAGAATGAAAAACTGTTTTTT.

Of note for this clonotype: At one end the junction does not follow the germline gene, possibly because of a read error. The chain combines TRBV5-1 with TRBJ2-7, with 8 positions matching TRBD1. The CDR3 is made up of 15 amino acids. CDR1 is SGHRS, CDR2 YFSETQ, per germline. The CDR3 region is CAISLGTGTSYEQYF. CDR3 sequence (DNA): TGCGCCATCAGCTTGGGGACAGGAACCTCCTACGAGCAGTACTTC.

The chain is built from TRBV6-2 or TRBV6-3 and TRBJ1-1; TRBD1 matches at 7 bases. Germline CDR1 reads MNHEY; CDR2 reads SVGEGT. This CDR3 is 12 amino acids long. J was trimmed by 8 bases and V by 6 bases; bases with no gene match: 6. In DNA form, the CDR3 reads TGTGCCAGCAGAACAGGGGCTTCCGAAGCTTTCTTT. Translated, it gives CASRTGASEAFF.

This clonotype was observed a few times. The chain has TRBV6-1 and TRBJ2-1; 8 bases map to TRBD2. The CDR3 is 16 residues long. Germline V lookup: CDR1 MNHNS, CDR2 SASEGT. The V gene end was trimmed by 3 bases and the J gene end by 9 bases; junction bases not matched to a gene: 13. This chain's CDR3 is CASSDVAGGFSIEQFF. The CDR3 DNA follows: TGTGCCAGCAGTGATGTCGCGGGGGGCTTCTCCATTGAGCAGTTCTTC.

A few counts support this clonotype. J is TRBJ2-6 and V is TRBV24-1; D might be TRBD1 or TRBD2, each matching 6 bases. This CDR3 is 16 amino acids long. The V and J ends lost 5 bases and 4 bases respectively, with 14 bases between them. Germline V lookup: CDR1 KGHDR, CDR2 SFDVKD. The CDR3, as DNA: TGTGCCACCAGTGGCCCAGGGGACTCCGGGGCCAACGTCCTGACTTTC. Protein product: CATSGPGDSGANVLTF.

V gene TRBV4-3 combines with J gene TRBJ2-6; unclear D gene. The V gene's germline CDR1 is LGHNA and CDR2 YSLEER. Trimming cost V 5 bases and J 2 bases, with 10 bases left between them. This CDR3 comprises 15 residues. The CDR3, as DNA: TGCGCCAGCAGCATCAGTCGGGCTGGGGCCAACGTCCTGACTTTC. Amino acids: CASSISRAGANVLTF.

The CDR3 nucleotides read TGTGCCAGCAGTGACCCAGTGAACTATGGCTACACCTTC. Protein: CASSDPVNYGYTF. This chain connects TRBV6-5 to TRBJ1-2, with no clear D. Trimming took 5 bases from V and 2 from J, leaving 9 bases between them. CDR3 length: 13 residues. Germline V gene data show CDR1 as MNHEY and CDR2 as SVGAGI.

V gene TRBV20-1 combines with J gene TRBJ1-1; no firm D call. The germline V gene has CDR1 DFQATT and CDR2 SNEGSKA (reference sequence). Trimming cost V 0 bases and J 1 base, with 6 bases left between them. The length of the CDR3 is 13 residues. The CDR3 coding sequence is TGCAGTGCTAGAGATCGAGAGAACACTGAAGCTTTCTTT. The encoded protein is CSARDRENTEAFF.

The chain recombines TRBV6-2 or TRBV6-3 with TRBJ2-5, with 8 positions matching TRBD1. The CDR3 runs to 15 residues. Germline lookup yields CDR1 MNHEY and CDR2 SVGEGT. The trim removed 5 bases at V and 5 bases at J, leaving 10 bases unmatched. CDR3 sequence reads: CASSAGTGNVETQYF. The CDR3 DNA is TGTGCCAGCAGTGCCGGGACAGGCAATGTGGAGACCCAGTACTTC.

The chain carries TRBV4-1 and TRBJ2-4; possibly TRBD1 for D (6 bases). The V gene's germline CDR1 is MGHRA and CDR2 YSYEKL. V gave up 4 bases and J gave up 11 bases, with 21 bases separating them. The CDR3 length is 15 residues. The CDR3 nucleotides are TGCGCCAGCAGCCGAACCCAGGGGCTGAACAACTTTCAGTACTTC. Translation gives CASSRTQGLNNFQYF.

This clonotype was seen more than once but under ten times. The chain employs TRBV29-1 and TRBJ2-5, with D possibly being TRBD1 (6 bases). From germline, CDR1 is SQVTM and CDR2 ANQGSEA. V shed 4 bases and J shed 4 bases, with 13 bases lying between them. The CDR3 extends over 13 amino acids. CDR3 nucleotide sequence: TGCAGCGTTGTAAAGGGGGTACTAGAGACCCAGTACTTC. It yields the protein CSVVKGVLETQYF. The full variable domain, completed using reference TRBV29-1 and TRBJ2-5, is SAVISQKPSRDICQRGTSLTIQCQVDSQVTMMFWYRQQPGQSLTLIATANQGSEATYESGFVIDKFPISRPNLTFSTLTVSNMSPEDSSIYLCSVVKGVLETQYFGPGTRLLVL.

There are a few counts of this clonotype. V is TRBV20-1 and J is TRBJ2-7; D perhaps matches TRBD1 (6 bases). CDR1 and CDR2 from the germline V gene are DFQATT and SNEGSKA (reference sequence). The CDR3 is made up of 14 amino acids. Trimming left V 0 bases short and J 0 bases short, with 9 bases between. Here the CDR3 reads CSARDQGSSYEQYV. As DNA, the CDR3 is TGCAGTGCTAGAGATCAGGGGAGCTCCTACGAGCAGTACGTC.

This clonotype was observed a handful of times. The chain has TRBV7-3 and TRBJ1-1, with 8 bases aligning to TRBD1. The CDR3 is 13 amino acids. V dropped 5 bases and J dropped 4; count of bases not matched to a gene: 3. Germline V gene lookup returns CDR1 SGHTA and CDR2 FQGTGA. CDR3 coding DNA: TGTGCCAGCAGCACTGGACAGGGCACTGAAGCTTTCTTT. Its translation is CASSTGQGTEAFF.

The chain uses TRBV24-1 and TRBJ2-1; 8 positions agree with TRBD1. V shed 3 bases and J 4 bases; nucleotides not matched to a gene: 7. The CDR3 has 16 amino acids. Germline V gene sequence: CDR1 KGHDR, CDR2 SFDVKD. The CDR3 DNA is TGTGCCACCAGTGATCGACAGGGGTTCGCTTACAATGAGCAGTTCTTC. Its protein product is CATSDRQGFAYNEQFF.

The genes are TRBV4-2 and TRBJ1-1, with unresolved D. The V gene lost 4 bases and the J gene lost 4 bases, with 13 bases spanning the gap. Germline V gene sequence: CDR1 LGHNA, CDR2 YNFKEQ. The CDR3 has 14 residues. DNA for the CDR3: TGTGCCAGCAGCCCCAGTGAGGTGTTCACTGAAGCTTTCTTT. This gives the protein CASSPSEVFTEAFF.

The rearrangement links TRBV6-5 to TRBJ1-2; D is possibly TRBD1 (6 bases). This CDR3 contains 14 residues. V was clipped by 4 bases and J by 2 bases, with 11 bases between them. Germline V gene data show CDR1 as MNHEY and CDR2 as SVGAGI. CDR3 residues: CASSSTDSNYGYTF. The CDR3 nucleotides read TGTGCCAGCAGTTCCACGGACAGCAACTATGGCTACACCTTC.

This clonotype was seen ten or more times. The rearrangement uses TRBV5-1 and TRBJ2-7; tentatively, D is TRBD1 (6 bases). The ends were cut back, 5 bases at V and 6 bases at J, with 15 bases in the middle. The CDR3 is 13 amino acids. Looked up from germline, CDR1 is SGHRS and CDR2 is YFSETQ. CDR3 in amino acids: CASRIQGAAEQYF. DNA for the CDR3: TGCGCCAGCAGGATACAGGGAGCGGCCGAGCAGTACTTC.

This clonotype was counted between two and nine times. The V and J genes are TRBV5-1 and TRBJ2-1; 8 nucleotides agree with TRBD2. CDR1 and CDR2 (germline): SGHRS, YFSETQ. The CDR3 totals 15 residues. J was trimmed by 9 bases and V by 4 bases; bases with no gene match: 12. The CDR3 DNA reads TGCGCCAGCAGCCGTGGAGCGGGGGCCGAAGTTGAGCAGTTCTTC. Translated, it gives CASSRGAGAEVEQFF.

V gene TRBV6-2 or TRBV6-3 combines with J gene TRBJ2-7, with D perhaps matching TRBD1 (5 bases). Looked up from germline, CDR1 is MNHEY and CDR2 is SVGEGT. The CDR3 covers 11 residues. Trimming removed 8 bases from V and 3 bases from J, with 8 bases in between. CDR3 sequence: CASGARYEQYF. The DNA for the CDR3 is TGTGCCAGCGGGGCCCGCTACGAGCAGTACTTC.

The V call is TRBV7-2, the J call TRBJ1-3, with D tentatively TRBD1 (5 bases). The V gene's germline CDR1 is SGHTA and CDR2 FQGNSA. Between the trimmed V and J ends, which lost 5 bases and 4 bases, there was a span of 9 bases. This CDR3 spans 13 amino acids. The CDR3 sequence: CASSAYRGNTIYF. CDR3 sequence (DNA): TGTGCCAGCAGCGCTTACAGGGGAAACACCATATATTTT.